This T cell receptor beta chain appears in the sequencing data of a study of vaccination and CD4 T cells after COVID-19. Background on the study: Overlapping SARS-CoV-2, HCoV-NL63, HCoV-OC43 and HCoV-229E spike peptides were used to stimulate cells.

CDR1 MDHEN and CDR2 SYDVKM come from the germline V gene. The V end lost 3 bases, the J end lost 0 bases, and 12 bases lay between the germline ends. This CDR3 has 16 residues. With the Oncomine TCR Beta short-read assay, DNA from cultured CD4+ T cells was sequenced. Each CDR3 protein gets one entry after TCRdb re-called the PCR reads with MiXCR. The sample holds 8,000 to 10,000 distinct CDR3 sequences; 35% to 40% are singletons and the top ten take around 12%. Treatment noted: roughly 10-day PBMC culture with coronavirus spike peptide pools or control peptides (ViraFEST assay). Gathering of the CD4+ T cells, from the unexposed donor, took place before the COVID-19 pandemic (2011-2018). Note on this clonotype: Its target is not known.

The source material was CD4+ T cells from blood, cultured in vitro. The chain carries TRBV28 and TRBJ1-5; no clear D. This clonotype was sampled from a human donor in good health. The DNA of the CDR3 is TGTGCCAGCAGTTTTATTACAGTGAGTAGCAATCAGCCCCAGCATTTT. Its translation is CASSFITVSSNQPQHF.